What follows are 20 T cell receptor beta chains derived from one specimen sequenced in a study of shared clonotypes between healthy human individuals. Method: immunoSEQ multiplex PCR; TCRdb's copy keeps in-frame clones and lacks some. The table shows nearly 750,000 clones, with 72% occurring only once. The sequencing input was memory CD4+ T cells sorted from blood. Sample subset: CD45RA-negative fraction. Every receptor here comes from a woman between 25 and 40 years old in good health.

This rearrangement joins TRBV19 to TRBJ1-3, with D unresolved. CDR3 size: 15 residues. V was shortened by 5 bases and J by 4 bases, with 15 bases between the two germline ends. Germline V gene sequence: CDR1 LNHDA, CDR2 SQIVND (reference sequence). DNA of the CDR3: TGTGCCAGTAGTTCAACTCGAACTGGGGGAAACACCATATATTTT. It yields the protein CASSSTRTGGNTIYF.

The CDR3: CASSYPKDTHSYEQYF. CDR3 DNA sequence: TGTGCCAGCAGTTACCCGAAGGACACCCACTCCTACGAGCAGTACTTC. The chain is built from TRBV6-6 and TRBJ2-7, with D perhaps matching TRBD1 (5 bases). The V and J ends lost 2 bases and 0 bases respectively, with 14 bases between them. There are 16 residues in the CDR3. Looked up from germline, CDR1 is MNHNY and CDR2 is SVGAGI (reference sequence).

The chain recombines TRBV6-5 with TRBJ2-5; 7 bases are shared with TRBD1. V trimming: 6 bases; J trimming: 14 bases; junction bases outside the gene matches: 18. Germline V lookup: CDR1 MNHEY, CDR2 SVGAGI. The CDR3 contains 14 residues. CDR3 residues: CASRYRDRGESTYF. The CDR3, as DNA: TGTGCCAGCAGGTACCGGGACAGAGGGGAGTCTACCTACTTC.

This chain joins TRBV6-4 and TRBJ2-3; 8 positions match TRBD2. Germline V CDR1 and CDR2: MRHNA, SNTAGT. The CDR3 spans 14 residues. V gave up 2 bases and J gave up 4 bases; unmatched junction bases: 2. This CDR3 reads CASSDQAGADTQYF. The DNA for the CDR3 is TGTGCCAGCAGTGACCAAGCGGGAGCAGATACGCAGTATTTT.

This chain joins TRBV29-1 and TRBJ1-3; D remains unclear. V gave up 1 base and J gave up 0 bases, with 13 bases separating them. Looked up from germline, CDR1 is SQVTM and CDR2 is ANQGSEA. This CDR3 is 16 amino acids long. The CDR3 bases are TGCAGCGTTGAAGTTGCCACAGTGATCTCTGGAAACACCATATATTTT. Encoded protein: CSVEVATVISGNTIYF. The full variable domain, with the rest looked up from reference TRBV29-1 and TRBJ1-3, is SAVISQKPSRDICQRGTSLTIQCQVDSQVTMMFWYRQQPGQSLTLIATANQGSEATYESGFVIDKFPISRPNLTFSTLTVSNMSPEDSSIYLCSVEVATVISGNTIYFGEGSWLTVV.

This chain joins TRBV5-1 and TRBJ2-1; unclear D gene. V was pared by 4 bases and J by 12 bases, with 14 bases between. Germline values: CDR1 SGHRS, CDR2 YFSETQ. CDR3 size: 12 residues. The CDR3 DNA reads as TGCGCCAGCAGCCTCTCGACCGAGAGGCAGTTCTTC. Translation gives CASSLSTERQFF.

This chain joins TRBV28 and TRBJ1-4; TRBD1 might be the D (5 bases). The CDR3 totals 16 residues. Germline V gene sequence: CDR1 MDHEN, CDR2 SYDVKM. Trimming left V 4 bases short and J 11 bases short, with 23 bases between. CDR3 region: CASSSRPGPGPRKLFF. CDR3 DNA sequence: TGTGCCAGCAGTTCCCGACCGGGACCGGGGCCACGGAAACTGTTTTTT.

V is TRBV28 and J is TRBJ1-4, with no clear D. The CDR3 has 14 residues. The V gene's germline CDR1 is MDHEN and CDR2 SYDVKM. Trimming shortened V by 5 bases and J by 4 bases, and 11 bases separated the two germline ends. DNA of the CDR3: TGTGCCAGCAGTGTGAGGCGGCTTAATGAAAAACTGTTTTTT. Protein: CASSVRRLNEKLFF. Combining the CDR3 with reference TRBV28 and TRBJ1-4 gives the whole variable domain DVKVTQSSRYLVKRTGEKVFLECVQDMDHENMFWYRQDPGLGLRLIYFSYDVKMKEKGDIPEGYSVSREKKERFSLILESASTNQTSMYLCASSVRRLNEKLFFGSGTQLSVL.

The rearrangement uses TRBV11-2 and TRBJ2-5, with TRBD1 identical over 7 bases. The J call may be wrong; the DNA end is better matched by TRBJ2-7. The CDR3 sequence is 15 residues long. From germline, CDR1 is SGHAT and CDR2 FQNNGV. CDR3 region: CASSEGASGSYEQYF. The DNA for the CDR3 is TGTGCCAGCAGCGAGGGGGCCAGCGGATCCTACGAGCAGTACTTC.

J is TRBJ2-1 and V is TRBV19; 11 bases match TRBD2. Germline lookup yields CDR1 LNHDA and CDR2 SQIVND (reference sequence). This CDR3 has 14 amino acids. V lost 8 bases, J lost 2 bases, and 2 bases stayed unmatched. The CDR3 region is CASLAGGTYNEQFF. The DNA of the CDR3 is TGTGCCAGTCTAGCGGGAGGAACCTACAATGAGCAGTTCTTC.

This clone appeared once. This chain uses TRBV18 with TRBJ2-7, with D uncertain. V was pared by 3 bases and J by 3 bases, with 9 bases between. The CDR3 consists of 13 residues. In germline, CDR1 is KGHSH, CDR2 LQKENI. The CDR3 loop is CASSPAKGYEQYF. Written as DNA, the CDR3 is TGTGCCAGCTCACCGGCTAAAGGCTACGAGCAGTACTTC.

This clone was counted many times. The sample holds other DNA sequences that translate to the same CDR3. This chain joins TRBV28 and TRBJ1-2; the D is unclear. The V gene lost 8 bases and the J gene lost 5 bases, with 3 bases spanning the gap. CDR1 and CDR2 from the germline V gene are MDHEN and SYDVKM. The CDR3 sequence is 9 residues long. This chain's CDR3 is CASGYGYTF. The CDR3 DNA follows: TGTGCCAGCGGGTATGGCTACACCTTC.

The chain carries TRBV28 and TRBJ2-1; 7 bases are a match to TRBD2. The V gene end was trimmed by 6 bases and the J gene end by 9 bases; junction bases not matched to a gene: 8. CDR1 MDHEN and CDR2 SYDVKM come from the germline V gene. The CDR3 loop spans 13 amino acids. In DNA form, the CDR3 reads TGTGCCAGCAGCCCTCGCCTAGCGGTTGAGCAGTTCTTC. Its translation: CASSPRLAVEQFF.

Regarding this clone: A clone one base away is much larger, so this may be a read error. CDR3: CASRNQETQYF. The DNA for the CDR3 is TGTGCCAGTAGAAACCAAGAGACCCAGTACTTC. This chain links TRBV19 with TRBJ2-5; D unresolved. The V gene lost 6 bases and the J gene lost 0 bases, with 2 bases spanning the gap. Per the germline V gene, CDR1 is LNHDA and CDR2 is SQIVND (reference sequence). CDR3 length: 11 amino acids.

Written as DNA, the CDR3 is TGCACCAGCAGCCAAATAGGGGCTGGCACAGATACGCAGTATTTT. It translates to CTSSQIGAGTDTQYF. The chain links TRBV1 to TRBJ2-3; TRBD1 is the table's D call and was not checked against the DNA. TRBV1 is labeled a pseudogene. The CDR3 is 15 amino acids.

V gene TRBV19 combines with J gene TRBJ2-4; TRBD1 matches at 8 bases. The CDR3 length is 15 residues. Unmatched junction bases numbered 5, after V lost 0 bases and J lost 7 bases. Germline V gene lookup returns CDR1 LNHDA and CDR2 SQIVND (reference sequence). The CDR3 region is CASSIDRDRSNIQYF. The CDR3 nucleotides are TGTGCCAGTAGTATAGATAGGGACAGGTCGAACATTCAGTACTTC.

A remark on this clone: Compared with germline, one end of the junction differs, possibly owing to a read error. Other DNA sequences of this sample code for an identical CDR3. The CDR3 nucleotides read TGCGCCAGCAGCCGGACGGGCTCCGGGACCACAGATACGCAGTATTTT. This sequence encodes CASSRTGSGTTDTQYF. The V call is TRBV9, the J call TRBJ2-3; D may correspond to TRBD1 or TRBD2 (5 bases each). Germline V lookup: CDR1 SGDLS, CDR2 YYNGEE. The CDR3 is made up of 16 amino acids. Combining the CDR3 with reference TRBV9 and TRBJ2-3 gives the whole variable domain DSGVTQTPKHLITATGQRVTLRCSPRSGDLSVYWYQQSLDQGLQFLIQYYNGEERAKGNILERFSAQQFPDLHSELNLSSLELGDSALYFCASSRTGSGTTDTQYFGPGTRLTVL.

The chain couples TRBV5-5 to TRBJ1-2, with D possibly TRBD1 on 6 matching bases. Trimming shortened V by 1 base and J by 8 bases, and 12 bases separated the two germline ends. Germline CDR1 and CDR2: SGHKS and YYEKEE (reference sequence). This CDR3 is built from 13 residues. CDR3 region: CASSLRTGYGYTF. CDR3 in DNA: TGTGCCAGCAGCTTGCGAACAGGGTACGGCTACACCTTC. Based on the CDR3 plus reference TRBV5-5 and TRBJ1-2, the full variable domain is DAGVTQSPTHLIKTRGQQVTLRCSPISGHKSVSWYQQVLGQGPQFIFQYYEKEERGRGNFPDRFSARQFPNYSSELNVNALLLGDSALYLCASSLRTGYGYTFGSGTRLTVV.

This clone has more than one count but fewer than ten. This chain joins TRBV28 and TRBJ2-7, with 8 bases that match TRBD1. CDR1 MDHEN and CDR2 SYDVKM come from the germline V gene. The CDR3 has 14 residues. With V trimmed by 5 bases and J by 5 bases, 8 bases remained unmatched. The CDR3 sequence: CASSPLGQGHEQYF. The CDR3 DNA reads TGTGCCAGCAGTCCCCTCGGACAGGGCCACGAGCAGTACTTC.

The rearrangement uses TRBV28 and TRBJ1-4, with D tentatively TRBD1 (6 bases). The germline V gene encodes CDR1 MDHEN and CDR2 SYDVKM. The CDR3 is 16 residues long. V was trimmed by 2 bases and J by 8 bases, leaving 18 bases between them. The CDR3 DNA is TGTGCCAGCAGTTTAGTGGGGGGCGCCCCGGGAGAAAAACTGTTTTTT. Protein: CASSLVGGAPGEKLFF.